A selection of T cell receptor beta chains follows, all from one sample in a study of early T cells in non-severe SARS-CoV-2 infection. Each CDR3 protein gets one entry after TCRdb re-called the 5' RACE reads with MiXCR. The table has approximately 71,000 distinct CDR3 sequences, around 12% seen once. Sequencing used whole blood, obtained at baseline. Source of these receptors: an adult who was a healthcare worker with PCR-confirmed SARS-CoV-2 infection or an uninfected control (not recorded which). Both conserved end residues are trimmed from each CDR3. Size tells how often a clone was seen (once, few, many) or the class of an expanded clone, and some rows leave it out.

j_gene,abundance,v_gene,CDR3aa
TRBJ2-3,many,TRBV27,ASSPRRNTDTQY
TRBJ2-3,few,TRBV18,ASSPQGNTQY
TRBJ2-1,few,TRBV27,ASSRIYLRGLGNEQF
TRBJ1-1,medium-sized,TRBV6-6,ASSYTLQGRTEAF
TRBJ2-7,many,TRBV5-1,ASSSPLGSYEQY
TRBJ2-7,-,TRBV11-2,ASSLWPPQGLPYEQY
TRBJ2-7,few,TRBV29-1,SGTGSQNEQY
TRBJ2-1,few,TRBV2,ASVRGGGHEQF
TRBJ2-5,many,TRBV6-5,ASSTLPTAVRQETQY
TRBJ2-7,-,TRBV28,ASSSPLHRDKPTYEQY
TRBJ2-2,-,TRBV3-1,ASSTSENTGELF
TRBJ2-3,few,TRBV12-3/TRBV12-4,ASSPRQGSTDTQY
TRBJ2-7,few,TRBV21-1,ASSIPTAPGEQY
TRBJ2-7,-,TRBV29-1,GVVVGNYEQY
TRBJ1-2,-,TRBV7-2,ASTRQLYGYT
TRBJ1-2,few,TRBV28,ASGREDGYT
TRBJ1-1,few,TRBV12-3/TRBV12-4,AIKRKGTEAF
TRBJ2-4,many,TRBV12-3/TRBV12-4,ASSERQGQNIQY
TRBJ2-5,few,TRBV5-1,ASSSGTLTQETQY
TRBJ2-7,few,TRBV11-2,ASSLGREEQY
TRBJ1-1,many,TRBV18,ASSPTHAGEAF
TRBJ2-5,many,TRBV7-6,ASSKSGLAGYQETQY
TRBJ2-3,few,TRBV11-2,ASSLGQGSTDTQY
TRBJ2-1,-,TRBV4-1,ASSQGLTGYPYNEQF
TRBJ1-6,few,TRBV20-1,SANREGTPLH
TRBJ2-4,few,TRBV18,ASSLLGGIPTH
TRBJ2-1,many,TRBV5-8,ASRVNEQF
TRBJ1-2,few,TRBV25-1,ASSPPKNYGYT
TRBJ2-3,many,TRBV11-2,ASSLGGDDTQY
TRBJ1-5,-,TRBV20-1,SPRSTGGNQPQH
TRBJ1-1,few,TRBV29-1,SAGWSEAF
TRBJ2-2,-,TRBV11-3,ASSFSASTGELF
TRBJ2-1,few,TRBV20-1,STNPGLVSYNEQF
TRBJ2-7,many,TRBV4-2,ASSQDASGGAH
TRBJ1-4,many,TRBV12-3/TRBV12-4,ASSLGRGLEKLF
TRBJ1-5,-,TRBV28,ASSFGYQPQH
TRBJ2-3,-,TRBV2,ASSEAGTGPGRTQY
TRBJ1-5,few,TRBV5-5,ASSLASYNQPQH
TRBJ2-7,many,TRBV3-1,ASSQGFSETSGTYEQY
TRBJ1-2,many,TRBV7-2,ASSLGQGNYGYT
TRBJ1-1,-,TRBV7-9,ASSSGGGDTEAF
TRBJ2-7,many,TRBV4-1,ASSPSGTAAYEQY
TRBJ2-1,few,TRBV7-9,ASSLPGSLNNEQF
TRBJ2-5,-,TRBV3-1,ASSQVVAGGRETQY
TRBJ2-7,few,TRBV11-2,ASSLDRDRTYEQY
TRBJ2-1,-,TRBV7-9,ASSHRQGPGNEQF
TRBJ2-5,-,TRBV20-1,SARDPGSPGETQY
TRBJ2-5,many,TRBV20-1,SGGTSGGFETQY